This entry is about one T cell receptor beta chain. Its antigen is not identified. The CDR3 extends over 16 amino acids. The data were taken from a study of STAT5B mutations in CD4+ large granular lymphocyte leukemia. Whole-study context: Among healthy donors, a particular HLA allele went with more CDR3 'QG' motifs. Overall study results and limits: Patient CD4-sorted repertoires stayed more clonal than healthy ones after leukemic-clone removal. TRBV06-family usage was enriched in top patient clones (8/27) versus controls (2/35).

The survey-level immunoSEQ assay was used. Some clones are missing from TCRdb's copy, which holds only in-frame ones; the method was immunoSEQ multiplex PCR. The sample carries under 25,000 clones, around two thirds recorded once. The receptor was isolated from a human donor in good health. The chain joins TRBV21-1 to TRBJ2-1; the DNA was not compared with TRBD1, the D call given in the table. TRBV21-1 is a pseudogene. Sequencing used CD4+ T cells from blood buffy coats. This chain's CDR3 is CASSPHRESPYNEQFF. The CDR3 DNA reads as TGTGCCAGCAGCCCTCACAGGGAGTCCCCATACAATGAGCAGTTCTTC.